This T cell receptor (beta chain) derives from a study of identical twins (dated by TCRdb to the mid-2010s). At the level of the whole study: The study deep-sequenced TCR alpha and beta repertoires from monozygotic twins, unrelated adults of various ages and cord blood to test whether fetal clonotypes persist. To rule out contamination, the twin experiments were replicated at different times with different library preparation protocols.

A distance of 13 bases separates the germline ends of V and J, which lose 7 bases and 3 bases respectively. The CDR3 runs 12 amino acids, cysteine and phenylalanine included. Only the CDR3 DNA is retained, 36 bases long and in frame from the first base. According to the germline V gene, CDR1 reads SQVTM and CDR2 reads ANQGSEA. Preparation of the library involved 5' RACE. These reads were obtained on an Illumina HiSeq 2000. A universal primer binding site was introduced by template switching, and a unique molecular identifier was present in the final cDNA, enabling accurate counting of TCR cDNA molecules. Specific primers in the conserved constant-segment region were used to synthesize first-strand cDNA for TCR alpha and beta chains. To control for contamination, every cDNA library was double barcoded, receiving both a SMART-Mk sample barcode and Illumina barcodes. Two successive PCR steps introduced TruSeq adapter sequences along with Illumina sample barcodes. The Illumina HiSeq platform was used with custom primers to sequence TCR alpha and beta cDNA libraries. As for the original processing: MiGEC was used to process raw reads and extract unique molecular identifiers, and MiXCR was used to find CDR3 positions. Recombination models were inferred per individual with the repgenHMM and IGoR tools using an EM algorithm. The tcR package in R was used for shared clonotype analysis, with sharing normalized by the product of cloneset sizes. To study raw recombination without the effects of thymic and clonal selection, out-of-frame nonproductive sequences were analyzed. TCRdb reran the public reads through fastp at Q25 and MiXCR, keeping productive beta chains. For every CDR3 protein sequence, its rows merge into one entry that carries the most common genes and DNA. The authors' filters were not applied to this entry. This sample gives around 340,000 distinct CDR3 sequences in total; 9% to 15% of them show up just once. The top ten hold about 7% of the sample.

All donors were healthy Caucasians. The twin cohort comprised three pairs of female monozygotic twins, all aged roughly 18 to 30 years. Positive isolation kits from Invitrogen were used to isolate the CD4+ and CD8+ T cell populations. In regard to this clonotype: No cognate antigen has been identified for it. Base qualities are not provided; no much larger clone lies one nucleotide away.

Beyond this particular receptor, the publication reports: Zero-insertion analyses could be partly confounded by invariant T cells such as MAIT and iNKT, though diverse VJ usage argued against such confounding for most clonotypes. In beta out-of-frame sequences, excess twin sharing was weaker, because having fewer shared sequences lowered the signal-to-noise ratio. Abundant cord blood beta clonotypes had fewer insertions, young adult naive repertoires showed a similar but weaker trend, and memory repertoires showed no such trend. Out-of-frame TCR alpha sequences shared between twins showed an excess of low generation-probability sequences compared with coincidental sharing between unrelated individuals. Out-of-frame TCR alpha sharing in monozygotic twins was systematically underestimated by recombination models, whereas sharing between unrelated individuals was in agreement with the recombination models. Because the same donors could not be followed over many years, the conclusions depended on cross-sectional statistical analysis.

The data were also submitted as part of a second study, on yellow fever vaccine responses in identical twins. The second study's paper adds: According to the authors, the vaccine-induced T cell response in identical twins seemed to be partly convergent and partly specific to each individual. In identical twins, the study followed T cell clones that responded to the vaccine with precision.

What was sequenced was CD8+ T cells sorted from blood. This chain joins TRBV29-1 to TRBJ2-7, with a tentative D gene TRBD2 over 7 matching bases. The source of this sequence is a woman aged 18-29 years in good health. The CDR3 here reads CSAQRGGYEQYF. The DNA is TGCAGCGCCCAGAGGGGGGGCTACGAGCAGTACTTC.